This paragraph covers one TCR beta chain sequence. The data belong to a study of blood T cell repertoires in COVID-19. The germline V and J ends were trimmed by 0 bases and 2 bases, with 11 bases remaining between them. CDR1 and CDR2 (germline): LGHDT, YNNKEL (reference sequence). The CDR3 covers 15 residues. In the authors' methods: Quantification of nucleated cells was approximated via reference gene primer amplification. This table comes from immunoSEQ multiplex PCR, and its TCRdb copy is limited to in-frame clones, with some not included. V and J calls and clone size are copied from that table; D and trimming were computed from the DNA. The sample lists 200,000 or so clones, about 91% occurring once. Those who participated ranged in age from roughly 18 to 89 years and resided in approximately 23 US areas.

The sequenced material came from PBMCs or T cells enriched from blood (not recorded which). The chain links TRBV3-1 (or the pseudogene TRBV3-2) to TRBJ2-7; possible D gene TRBD2, 6 bases. This clonotype was obtained from a woman in her thirties or forties with acute COVID-19. Here the CDR3 DNA reads TGTGCCAGCAGCCAAGACCCGGGACTCGCCTACGAGCAGTACTTC. Translated, it gives CASSQDPGLAYEQYF.